Below, 22 T cell receptor beta chains from the same sample are listed, as sequenced in a study of T cells in Graves' hyperthyroidism and ophthalmopathy. What was amplified from RNA transcripts were TCR beta CDR3 regions. The TCR CDR3 first-round RT-PCR relied on the HTBI primer set. TCRdb analysed the multiplex PCR reads with MiXCR anew, one entry per CDR3 protein. Of about 300,000 distinct CDR3 sequences in the sample, roughly 13% were seen once. The sequenced material came from blood. The source of these receptors is a woman aged 40 to 55 with Graves' hyperthyroidism.

This clonotype was recorded at least ten times. V usage is TRBV6-8 and J usage is TRBJ2-7; 10 bases match TRBD2. Trimming removed 11 bases from V and 4 bases from J; junction bases left unmatched: 11. Germline-derived CDR1 and CDR2 are MNHGY and SAAAGT. CDR3 size: 14 residues. Here the CDR3 reads CAAKPSGSSYEQYF. In DNA form, the CDR3 reads TGTGCCGCGAAGCCTAGCGGGAGTTCTTACGAGCAGTACTTC.

This clonotype was seen only a few times. The V call is TRBV19, the J call TRBJ1-2; D gene ambiguous. The CDR3 loop spans 14 amino acids. Germline CDR1 reads LNHDA; CDR2 reads SQIVND (reference sequence). V was trimmed by 6 bases and J by 6 bases, leaving 17 bases between them. CDR3 bases: TGTGCCAGTAGGGAGGCGTGGGAGATAGATGGCTACACCTTC. It encodes CASREAWEIDGYTF. Based on the CDR3 plus reference TRBV19 and TRBJ1-2, the full variable domain is DGGITQSPKYLFRKEGQNVTLSCEQNLNHDAMYWYRQDPGQGLRLIYYSQIVNDFQKGDIAEGYSVSREKKESFPLTVTSAQKNPTAFYLCASREAWEIDGYTFGSGTRLTVV.

This clonotype was observed a handful of times. The rearrangement uses TRBV19 and TRBJ1-2; D not certain. V lost 8 bases and J 4 bases, leaving 11 bases between the germline ends. The CDR3 runs 12 residues. Looked up from germline, CDR1 is LNHDA and CDR2 is SQIVND (reference sequence). The CDR3 DNA reads as TGTGCCAGTGGGAGTCGGTTCTATGGCTACACCTTC. Translating it yields CASGSRFYGYTF. The whole variable domain, filled in from reference TRBV19 and TRBJ1-2, reads DGGITQSPKYLFRKEGQNVTLSCEQNLNHDAMYWYRQDPGQGLRLIYYSQIVNDFQKGDIAEGYSVSREKKESFPLTVTSAQKNPTAFYLCASGSRFYGYTFGSGTRLTVV.

The table lists this clonotype with many counts. The V call is TRBV28, the J call TRBJ2-7; D is undetermined. The V end was cut by 3 bases, the J end by 7 bases, with 19 bases between. This CDR3 contains 15 residues. The germline CDR1 and CDR2 sequences are MDHEN and SYDVKM. The CDR3 reads CASSFGLALVREQYF. CDR3 DNA sequence: TGTGCCAGCAGTTTTGGGCTGGCCCTAGTCCGGGAGCAGTACTTC.

Ten or more counts support this clonotype. J is TRBJ1-1 and V is TRBV9, with no clear D. The germline gives CDR1 SGDLS, CDR2 YYNGEE. The CDR3 runs 13 residues. The V end was cut by 0 bases, the J end by 0 bases, with 3 bases between. DNA of the CDR3: TGTGCCAGCAGCGTAGCAGTGAACACTGAAGCTTTCTTT. Protein sequence: CASSVAVNTEAFF.

This clonotype was counted many times. The genes are TRBV2 and TRBJ2-5; no clear D gene. Per germline, CDR1 SNHLY and CDR2 FYNNEI. V was pared by 2 bases and J by 5 bases, with 12 bases between. There are 14 residues in the CDR3. The CDR3 protein is CASSEPAIRETQYF. For the CDR3, the DNA is TGTGCCAGCAGTGAACCGGCGATCCGGGAGACCCAGTACTTC.

In its sample, this clonotype was seen many times. The chain has TRBV7-3 and TRBJ1-1; 8 bases fit TRBD1. Per germline, CDR1 SGHTA and CDR2 FQGTGA. CDR3 length equals 14 residues. The ends lost 5 bases at V and 4 bases at J; junction bases unmatched: 6. For the CDR3, the DNA is TGTGCCAGCAGCAATCAGGGGGCTGGCACTGAAGCTTTCTTT. This sequence encodes CASSNQGAGTEAFF.

The table lists this clonotype with a few counts. The rearrangement uses TRBV5-6 and TRBJ1-5, with 7 bases lining up with TRBD1. The CDR3 sequence is 14 residues long. Germline loops: CDR1 SGHDT, CDR2 YYEEEE. The junction had 9 bases not matched to a gene; V was cut back by 2 bases and J by 10 bases. CDR3 in amino acids: CASSLFRGDQPQHF. Here the CDR3 DNA reads TGTGCCAGCAGCTTATTCAGGGGGGACCAACCCCAGCATTTT.

The table lists this clonotype with many counts. This chain connects TRBV6-1 to TRBJ2-7, with D perhaps matching TRBD1 (6 bases). The CDR3 runs to 12 residues. Trimming removed 6 bases at V and 6 bases at J, with 12 bases between. Germline assignment: CDR1 MNHNS and CDR2 SASEGT. Here the CDR3 reads CASSRGPSEQYF. CDR3 sequence (DNA): TGTGCCAGCAGCAGGGGACCTTCCGAGCAGTACTTC.

The CDR3 sequence is CASSTSGVGGNTIYF. CDR3 coding DNA: TGCGCCAGCAGCACGTCGGGGGTCGGTGGAAACACCATATATTTT. The rearrangement joins TRBV5-1 to TRBJ1-3; tentative D call: TRBD1 (5 bases). V gave up 4 bases and J gave up 3 bases, with 14 bases separating them. This CDR3 has 15 residues. The germline V gene has CDR1 SGHRS and CDR2 YFSETQ.

CDR3 in DNA: TGCGCCAGCCGTGACGGGAGCAATAATGAAAAACTGTTTTTT. Encoded protein: CASRDGSNNEKLFF. This chain connects TRBV5-1 to TRBJ1-4; D gene ambiguous. V was cut by 7 bases and J by 4 bases, with 14 bases left in between. Germline CDR1 reads SGHRS; CDR2 reads YFSETQ. This CDR3 is 14 amino acids long.

The chain joins TRBV5-1 to TRBJ2-7; D possibly corresponds to TRBD1 (6 bases). Germline V lookup: CDR1 SGHRS, CDR2 YFSETQ. The CDR3 has 16 amino acids. The V end was cut by 0 bases, the J end by 4 bases, with 17 bases between. In DNA form, the CDR3 reads TGCGCCAGCAGCTTGGAGTCGGTGGGACACTCGTACGAGCAGTACTTC. It specifies CASSLESVGHSYEQYF.

A few counts support this clonotype. V usage is TRBV2 and J usage is TRBJ2-2, with 7 bases lining up with TRBD1. The V gene end was trimmed by 6 bases and the J gene end by 4 bases; junction bases not matched to a gene: 11. From germline, CDR1 is SNHLY and CDR2 FYNNEI. CDR3 length equals 16 residues. The CDR3 nucleotides are TGTGCCAGCAGCGAAAGAGGGGGCAAAATCACCGGGGAGCTGTTTTTT. Its translation is CASSERGGKITGELFF.

The table lists this clonotype with a few counts. This chain links TRBV6-1 with TRBJ2-3; weak D call: TRBD2 (6 bases). This CDR3 has 15 amino acids. The V end lost 6 bases, the J end lost 1 base, and 14 bases lay between the germline ends. Germline V gives CDR1 MNHNS, CDR2 SASEGT. The CDR3 sequence: CASRGWRGGTDTQYF. For the CDR3, the DNA is TGTGCCAGCAGAGGGTGGCGGGGCGGCACAGATACGCAGTATTTT.

In this sample, this clonotype turned up many times. The chain uses TRBV7-9 and TRBJ2-1; D may be TRBD2 (5 bases). The CDR3 spans 13 residues. Germline CDR1 reads SEHNR; CDR2 reads FQNEAQ (reference sequence). V lost 5 bases to trimming and J lost 5 bases, with 10 bases between them. The CDR3 nucleotides are TGTGCCAGCAGCAGGTCGCGGGACAATGAGCAGTTCTTC. Translated: CASSRSRDNEQFF.

This clonotype was counted ten times or more. This chain links TRBV7-8 with TRBJ2-5; D is unclear. The V gene lost 1 base and the J gene lost 2 bases, with 8 bases spanning the gap. Germline lookup yields CDR1 SGHVS and CDR2 FQNEAQ. The CDR3 length is 14 residues. The CDR3, as DNA: TGTGCCAGCAGCTTAGAAGCAGCTCAAGAGACCCAGTACTTC. Protein sequence: CASSLEAAQETQYF.

This clonotype was detected ten times or more. The chain employs TRBV6-1 and TRBJ1-5, with D tentatively TRBD1 (6 bases). The CDR3 runs 13 residues. The V gene's germline CDR1 is MNHNS and CDR2 SASEGT. Trimming stripped 7 bases from V and 7 bases from J, with 14 bases between. CDR3 protein: CASTGGRGQPQHF. The DNA for the CDR3 is TGTGCCAGCACCGGGGGCCGGGGGCAGCCCCAGCATTTT.

The rearrangement uses TRBV19 and TRBJ1-2; D not resolved. V lost 3 bases, J lost 4 bases, and 6 bases lay in between. There are 12 residues in the CDR3. From germline, CDR1 is LNHDA and CDR2 SQIVND (reference sequence). The CDR3 bases are TGTGCCAGTAGTATCTGGGGCTATGGCTACACCTTC. It translates to CASSIWGYGYTF.

This clonotype was found many times. The rearrangement links TRBV20-1 to TRBJ1-2; D is possibly TRBD1 (5 bases). The germline V and J ends were trimmed by 6 bases and 0 bases, with 14 bases remaining between them. In germline, CDR1 is DFQATT, CDR2 SNEGSKA (reference sequence). The CDR3 is made up of 14 amino acids. CDR3 in amino acids: CSALGDLANYGYTF. The CDR3 coding sequence is TGCAGTGCCTTAGGGGACTTAGCTAACTATGGCTACACCTTC.

This clonotype was seen ten or more times. The rearrangement joins TRBV3-1 to TRBJ2-1; no reliable D call. Germline CDR1 LGHDT, CDR2 YNNKEL (reference sequence). The CDR3 runs 14 residues. The germline V and J ends were trimmed by 0 bases and 6 bases, with 9 bases remaining between them. As DNA, the CDR3 is TGTGCCAGCAGCCAAGATCCAGTGGGCAATGAGCAGTTCTTC. It specifies CASSQDPVGNEQFF.

At least ten counts were recorded for this clonotype. This chain connects TRBV12-3 or TRBV12-4 to TRBJ2-4; 8 positions match TRBD2. V gave up 3 bases and J gave up 6 bases; unmatched junction bases: 7. CDR3 length equals 15 residues. CDR3 in amino acids: CASSLSLAGGNIQYF. The CDR3 DNA is TGTGCCAGCAGTTTGTCCCTAGCGGGTGGAAACATTCAGTACTTC.

This clonotype was counted ten times or more. The chain recombines TRBV29-1 with TRBJ1-2, with D maybe TRBD1 (6 bases). The V gene lost 6 bases and the J gene lost 4 bases, with 15 bases spanning the gap. Germline V lookup: CDR1 SQVTM, CDR2 ANQGSEA. This CDR3 comprises 13 residues. The CDR3: CSVYRDIGYGYTF. CDR3 in DNA: TGCAGCGTGTACCGGGACATCGGCTATGGCTACACCTTC.